This T cell receptor (beta chain) emerged from a study of graft-versus-host responses after intestinal transplantation. Across the whole study: Each recipient received anti-thymocyte globulin induction, then tacrolimus and steroids for about 3 years. Study outcomes and limitations: Recipient bone marrow held GvH clones, some seen earlier in ileum or blood. Peak circulating GvH clone levels tracked with early post-transplant HvG declines. Clonal ratios of graft-versus-host to host-versus-graft in allografts were high for patients exhibiting graft-donor T cell macrochimerism.

Libraries were prepared by immunoSEQ multiplex PCR; TCRdb keeps only in-frame clonotypes and omits some of them. Of around 71,000 clones in the sample, 85% to 95% were seen once. J was trimmed by 3 bases and V by 1 base; bases with no gene match: 11. Per the germline V gene, CDR1 is MNHNS and CDR2 is SASEGT. CDR3 length: 17 amino acids. As regards this clone: Its matching antigen is unknown.

This TCR was recovered from a human donor who received an intestinal transplant. The gene calls are TRBV6-1 and TRBJ2-7, with 8 bases fitting TRBD2. Source: unstimulated CD8+ T cells sorted from spleen or lymph node cells, taken before intestinal transplant. This CDR3 reads CASSEVGGRNPDYEQYF. For the CDR3, the DNA is TGTGCCAGCAGTGAAGTGGGCGGGAGGAACCCCGACTACGAGCAGTACTTC.